The entry that follows covers one T cell receptor beta chain sequence. This clonotype has only a few counts. The clone's antigen remains unknown. The sample holds no much larger clone one base away, and base qualities are not on file. The source of the sample is a study of type 1 regulatory T cells (dated by TCRdb to about 2021). Looking at the study overall: An in vitro protocol by which a Tr1-enriched, alloantigen-specific CD4 T cell product named T-allo10 was generated was characterized in the study. T-allo10 was being tested clinically in patients with hematological malignancies who were undergoing allogeneic hematopoietic stem cell transplantation.

TCRdb names Illumina MiSeq as the instrument used. Using fastp trimming at Q25 and MiXCR clonotype assembly, TCRdb reanalyzed the public sequencing data and kept in-frame beta chains. Each entry merges the rows of one CDR3 protein and shows their most common DNA and genes. The sample table shows roughly 62,000 distinct CDR3 sequences, and roughly two thirds are seen once. The ten largest clones represent about 2% of the sample. Taken from cysteine to phenylalanine, the CDR3 has 12 residues. The read is trimmed to its CDR3 DNA, 36 bases read in frame from base 1. The germline V gene supplies CDR1 SGHRS and CDR2 YFSETQ. Trimming at the junction amounts to 6 bases on V and 3 bases on J, and the germline ends lie 8 bases apart. What the research found in general, with its limitations: Compared with non-Tr1 cells, Tr1 cells had a TCR repertoire that was more restricted, a finding the study read as clonal expansion induced by alloantigen.

Recombination joined TRBV5-1 with TRBJ2-3, with the identity of the D gene unclear. The specimen was cultured non-Tr1 T cells, either the whole culture or a sorted T cell fraction (not recorded which). The sample's cell subset or site label, in plain terms: non-Tr1 population from the T-allo10 product. The sequence derives from a human donor in good health. CDR3 reads: CASTSKTDTQYF. The nucleotides are TGCGCCAGCACGTCAAAAACAGATACGCAGTATTTT. With the rest looked up from the reference TRBV5-1 and TRBJ2-3 genes rather than sequenced, the full variable domain is KAGVTQTPRYLIKTRGQQVTLSCSPISGHRSVSWYQQTPGQGLQFLFEYFSETQRNKGNFPGRFSGRQFSNSRSEMNVSTLELGDSALYLCASTSKTDTQYFGPGTRLTVL.